This TCR beta chain was identified during a study of CD8+CD57+ T cells in acquired aplastic anemia. Regarding the study as a whole: Statistical testing detected no significant gap in CD8+ Simpson's diversity between patients and controls.

Those patients picked for sequencing had displayed CD8+CD57+ cell expansion on flow cytometry. The diagnosis in all patients was severe acquired aplastic anemia. Comment on this clonotype: Its antigen is unidentified.

CDR1 and CDR2 from the germline V gene are SGHAT and FQNNGV. This CDR3 is built from 15 residues. The germline V and J ends were trimmed by 0 bases and 5 bases, with 13 bases remaining between them. CDR3 and TCR beta VDJ profiling relied on genomic DNA as the template. TCRdb itself ran the reads through MiXCR, one entry per CDR3 protein. Of about 160,000 distinct CDR3 sequences in the sample, approximately 44% were seen once. This TCR derives from a human donor with aplastic anemia. Sequencing was carried out using sorted CD4+, CD8+, or CD8+CD57+ T cells (not recorded which) from PBMCs. V usage is TRBV11-2 and J usage is TRBJ1-1; D is ambiguous. CDR3 sequence: CASSLDPLPGTEAFF. The CDR3 DNA sequence: TGTGCCAGCAGCTTAGACCCACTCCCGGGAACTGAAGCTTTCTTT. The whole variable domain, remainder taken from reference TRBV11-2 and TRBJ1-1, is EAGVAQSPRYKIIEKRQSVAFWCNPISGHATLYWYQQILGQGPKLLIQFQNNGVVDDSQLPKDRFSAERLKGVDSTLKIQPAKLEDSAVYLCASSLDPLPGTEAFFGQGTRLTVV.